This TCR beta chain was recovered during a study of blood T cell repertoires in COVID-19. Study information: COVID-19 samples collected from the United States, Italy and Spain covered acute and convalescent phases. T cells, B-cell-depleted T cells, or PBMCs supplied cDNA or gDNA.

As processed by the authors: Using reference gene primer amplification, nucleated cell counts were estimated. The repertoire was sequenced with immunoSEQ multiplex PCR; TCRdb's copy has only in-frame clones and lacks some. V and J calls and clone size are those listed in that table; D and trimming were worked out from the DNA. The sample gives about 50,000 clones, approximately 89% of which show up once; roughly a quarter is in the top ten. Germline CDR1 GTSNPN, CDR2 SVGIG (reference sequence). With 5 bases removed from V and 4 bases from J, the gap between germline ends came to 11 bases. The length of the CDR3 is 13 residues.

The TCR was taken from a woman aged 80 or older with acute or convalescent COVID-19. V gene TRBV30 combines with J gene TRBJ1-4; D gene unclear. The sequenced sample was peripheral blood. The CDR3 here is CAWGTGLNEKLFF. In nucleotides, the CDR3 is TGTGCCTGGGGAACCGGACTTAATGAAAAACTGTTTTTT.